These T cell receptor beta chains were read from a single sample in a study of blood T cell repertoires in COVID-19. This table comes from immunoSEQ multiplex PCR, and its TCRdb copy is limited to in-frame clones, with some not included. The sample yields about 130,000 clones, roughly 85% seen once. Sequenced input: peripheral blood. The receptors come from a woman older than 75 with acute or convalescent COVID-19. Each CDR3 is given with its conserved first and last residue. The order of the fields is CDR3 DNA, CDR3 protein, V gene, clone size, J gene, D gene. A D gene is named only where the DNA matches it firmly. Clone size is stated in some rows and not others, as once, few, many or a class when expanded.

CDR3nt: TGTGCCAGCAGCCCCCGAGGGACTAGCAGTGCAGATACGCAGTATTTT
CDR3aa: CASSPRGTSSADTQYF
v_gene: TRBV7-9
abundance: .
j_gene: TRBJ2-3
d_gene: TRBD2

CDR3nt: TGTGCCAGCAGCTTCAGGGAGGTACACGAGCAGTACTTC
CDR3aa: CASSFREVHEQYF
v_gene: TRBV13
abundance: .
j_gene: TRBJ2-7
d_gene: .

CDR3nt: TGTGCCAGCAGCTTCTCTCGGACAGATGAGCAGTTCTTC
CDR3aa: CASSFSRTDEQFF
v_gene: TRBV7-3
abundance: .
j_gene: TRBJ2-1
d_gene: .

CDR3nt: TGTGCCAGCAGTCTCGACAGTTATCAGCCCCAGCATTTT
CDR3aa: CASSLDSYQPQHF
v_gene: TRBV6-2/TRBV6-3
abundance: .
j_gene: TRBJ1-5
d_gene: .

CDR3nt: TGTGCCAGCAGCCTTGACAGGAACACTGAAGCTTTCTTT
CDR3aa: CASSLDRNTEAFF
v_gene: TRBV7-2
abundance: .
j_gene: TRBJ1-1
d_gene: .

CDR3nt: TGTGCCAGCAGAGACGGGGTTTCGAACACTGAAGCTTTCTTT
CDR3aa: CASRDGVSNTEAFF
v_gene: TRBV6-5
abundance: .
j_gene: TRBJ1-1
d_gene: .

CDR3nt: TGCGCCAGCAGCGCCCTAGGGGGCGGAGGGGCCAACGTCCTGACTTTC
CDR3aa: CASSALGGGGANVLTF
v_gene: TRBV5-1
abundance: .
j_gene: TRBJ2-6
d_gene: TRBD1

CDR3nt: TGCAGTGCTAGTCAGGGACTCCCGCAGCAGCCCCAGCATTTT
CDR3aa: CSASQGLPQQPQHF
v_gene: TRBV20-1
abundance: .
j_gene: TRBJ1-5
d_gene: .

CDR3nt: TGTGCCAGCAGCCTCATAGAGGACACTGAAGCTTTCTTT
CDR3aa: CASSLIEDTEAFF
v_gene: TRBV11-1
abundance: .
j_gene: TRBJ1-1
d_gene: .

CDR3nt: TGTGCCAGCAGAGCAAGTGGCCAAGAGACCCAGTACTTC
CDR3aa: CASRASGQETQYF
v_gene: TRBV7-9
abundance: .
j_gene: TRBJ2-5
d_gene: .

CDR3nt: TGCGCCAGCAGCTTGGATACGGGAGAACAGACCCAGTACTTC
CDR3aa: CASSLDTGEQTQYF
v_gene: TRBV5-1
abundance: .
j_gene: TRBJ2-5
d_gene: .

CDR3nt: TGTGCTAGTGGAGGACAGGGGACGCCTGGCCAGCCCCAGCATTTT
CDR3aa: CASGGQGTPGQPQHF
v_gene: TRBV12-5
abundance: .
j_gene: TRBJ1-5
d_gene: TRBD1

CDR3nt: TGTGCCAGCAGCTTGGCTACAGGGGGCACCGGGGAGCTGTTTTTT
CDR3aa: CASSLATGGTGELFF
v_gene: TRBV5-4
abundance: .
j_gene: TRBJ2-2
d_gene: TRBD1

CDR3nt: TGCGCCAGCAGCCTAAGGACAGGGGGCGACACCGGGGAGCTGTTTTTT
CDR3aa: CASSLRTGGDTGELFF
v_gene: TRBV4-1
abundance: once
j_gene: TRBJ2-2
d_gene: TRBD1

CDR3nt: TGCGCCAGCAGCCAAGAGGGGGGACCCAAAAACATTCAGTACTTC
CDR3aa: CASSQEGGPKNIQYF
v_gene: TRBV4-1
abundance: once
j_gene: TRBJ2-4
d_gene: .

CDR3nt: TGTGCCAGCAGTGTTAGGCTAGCTGGGGAGAATGAAAAACTGTTTTTT
CDR3aa: CASSVRLAGENEKLFF
v_gene: TRBV6-1
abundance: .
j_gene: TRBJ1-4
d_gene: .

CDR3nt: TGTGCCAGCAGCCAAGGCTTGGAGAGCAATCAGCCCCAGCATTTT
CDR3aa: CASSQGLESNQPQHF
v_gene: TRBV5-8
abundance: .
j_gene: TRBJ1-5
d_gene: .

CDR3nt: TGTGCCAGCAGTGACTCGATAGGGGGCGCGACTGAAGCTTTCTTT
CDR3aa: CASSDSIGGATEAFF
v_gene: TRBV6-4
abundance: .
j_gene: TRBJ1-1
d_gene: TRBD1

CDR3nt: TGCAGCGTTAGACCGGGAGGGCGGGAGACCCAGTACTTC
CDR3aa: CSVRPGGRETQYF
v_gene: TRBV29-1
abundance: .
j_gene: TRBJ2-5
d_gene: TRBD2

CDR3nt: TGTGCCAGCAGCTTGGGCAGGGCGAGCTACGAGCAGTACTTC
CDR3aa: CASSLGRASYEQYF
v_gene: TRBV7-7
abundance: .
j_gene: TRBJ2-7
d_gene: .

CDR3nt: TGCGCCAGCAGGGACAGTGGCAATCAGCCCCAGCATTTT
CDR3aa: CASRDSGNQPQHF
v_gene: TRBV10-2
abundance: .
j_gene: TRBJ1-5
d_gene: .

CDR3nt: TGTGCCAGCACTGAGGGCGGGGGGCGTATCACTGAAGCTTTCTTT
CDR3aa: CASTEGGGRITEAFF
v_gene: TRBV2
abundance: .
j_gene: TRBJ1-1
d_gene: .

CDR3nt: TGTGCCAGCAGCCCACAGGGGTCAGGGGCCAACGTCCTGACTTTC
CDR3aa: CASSPQGSGANVLTF
v_gene: TRBV9
abundance: once
j_gene: TRBJ2-6
d_gene: TRBD1

CDR3nt: TGTGCCAGCAGTTTGGGGCAGACCTATGGCTACACCTTC
CDR3aa: CASSLGQTYGYTF
v_gene: TRBV12-3/TRBV12-4
abundance: .
j_gene: TRBJ1-2
d_gene: .

CDR3nt: TGTGCCAGCAGCCCCCGGGGGGACACTGAAGCTTTCTTT
CDR3aa: CASSPRGDTEAFF
v_gene: TRBV3-1/TRBV3-2
abundance: .
j_gene: TRBJ1-1
d_gene: .

CDR3nt: TGTGCCAGCAGCTTAGGCCGCGGGCAGCCCCAGCATTTT
CDR3aa: CASSLGRGQPQHF
v_gene: TRBV7-2
abundance: .
j_gene: TRBJ1-5
d_gene: .

CDR3nt: TGTGCCAGCAGCTTGGGGGTTGGGACAGAAGAGACCCAGTACTTC
CDR3aa: CASSLGVGTEETQYF
v_gene: TRBV5-4
abundance: .
j_gene: TRBJ2-5
d_gene: TRBD1

CDR3nt: TGTGCCACCAGTCAGGGGGGCTATGGCTACACCTTC
CDR3aa: CATSQGGYGYTF
v_gene: TRBV24-1
abundance: .
j_gene: TRBJ1-2
d_gene: TRBD1

CDR3nt: TGTGCCAGCAGCCAAGACTGCCCTAACTACGAGCAGTACTTC
CDR3aa: CASSQDCPNYEQYF
v_gene: TRBV3-1/TRBV3-2
abundance: .
j_gene: TRBJ2-7
d_gene: .

CDR3nt: TGTGCCATGTCGACAGGACGAGCGAATACGCAGTATTTT
CDR3aa: CAMSTGRANTQYF
v_gene: TRBV28
abundance: .
j_gene: TRBJ2-3
d_gene: .

CDR3nt: TGCGCCAGCAGTAAAGACAGAGGCTACACCTTC
CDR3aa: CASSKDRGYTF
v_gene: TRBV5-1
abundance: .
j_gene: TRBJ1-2
d_gene: .

CDR3nt: TGTGCCAGCAGCTTCTCCCCGGGGGGGCCATCAGATACGCAGTATTTT
CDR3aa: CASSFSPGGPSDTQYF
v_gene: TRBV7-9
abundance: .
j_gene: TRBJ2-3
d_gene: TRBD2

CDR3nt: TGTGCCAGCATGGAGGACCTTTATAGCAATCAGCCCCAGCATTTT
CDR3aa: CASMEDLYSNQPQHF
v_gene: TRBV2
abundance: .
j_gene: TRBJ1-5
d_gene: .

CDR3nt: TGTGCCAGCAGCGTCCGATATACGGGCACCGGGGAGCTGTTTTTT
CDR3aa: CASSVRYTGTGELFF
v_gene: TRBV3-1/TRBV3-2
abundance: few
j_gene: TRBJ2-2
d_gene: .

CDR3nt: TGTGCCAGCTCACCACCCTCAGGGTCCTACGAGCAGTACTTC
CDR3aa: CASSPPSGSYEQYF
v_gene: TRBV18
abundance: .
j_gene: TRBJ2-7
d_gene: .

CDR3nt: TGTGCCAGCAGCTTCGGGCAGGGGGCTTCCTACGAGCAGTACTTC
CDR3aa: CASSFGQGASYEQYF
v_gene: TRBV5-6
abundance: once
j_gene: TRBJ2-7
d_gene: TRBD1

CDR3nt: TGTGCCAGCAGCCAAGATCAGGGGACAACTGGAAACACCATATATTTT
CDR3aa: CASSQDQGTTGNTIYF
v_gene: TRBV4-2
abundance: once
j_gene: TRBJ1-3
d_gene: .

CDR3nt: TGTGCCAGCAGCTCTCCCCCTGGGGACACCCGCAATAGGCCCCAGCATTTT
CDR3aa: CASSSPPGDTRNRPQHF
v_gene: TRBV21-1
abundance: .
j_gene: TRBJ1-5
d_gene: .

CDR3nt: TGTGCCAGCAGCGCCGGGACAGGGGGAGATACGCAGTATTTT
CDR3aa: CASSAGTGGDTQYF
v_gene: TRBV5-5
abundance: .
j_gene: TRBJ2-3
d_gene: TRBD1

CDR3nt: TGTGCCAGCAGCCAAGAAGTTCAGGGTCGGTTTTATCGTAATCAGCCCCAGCATTTT
CDR3aa: CASSQEVQGRFYRNQPQHF
v_gene: TRBV3-1/TRBV3-2
abundance: .
j_gene: TRBJ1-5
d_gene: .

CDR3nt: TGTGCCAGCAGCCAACTGAGGGCGTCACCCCTCCACTTT
CDR3aa: CASSQLRASPLHF
v_gene: TRBV14
abundance: .
j_gene: TRBJ1-6
d_gene: .

CDR3nt: TGTGCCAGCAGTTACTCGAGCAGGTCACCCCTCCACTTT
CDR3aa: CASSYSSRSPLHF
v_gene: TRBV6-5
abundance: .
j_gene: TRBJ1-6
d_gene: .

CDR3nt: TGCGCCAGCAGCTTGGCCACAGGGATGAACACTGAAGCTTTCTTT
CDR3aa: CASSLATGMNTEAFF
v_gene: TRBV5-1
abundance: .
j_gene: TRBJ1-1
d_gene: .

CDR3nt: TGTGCCAGCAGCGAGCCCTCACTACCTGAGACCCAGTACTTC
CDR3aa: CASSEPSLPETQYF
v_gene: TRBV9
abundance: .
j_gene: TRBJ2-5
d_gene: .

CDR3nt: TGTGCCAGCCGACAGTTGAACACTGAAGCTTTCTTT
CDR3aa: CASRQLNTEAFF
v_gene: TRBV6-5
abundance: .
j_gene: TRBJ1-1
d_gene: .

CDR3nt: TGTGCCAGTACCCTCCGGGACAGGGTGTTCACTGAAGCTTTCTTT
CDR3aa: CASTLRDRVFTEAFF
v_gene: TRBV19
abundance: .
j_gene: TRBJ1-1
d_gene: TRBD1

CDR3nt: TGCGCCAGCAGCTTGGGACAGGCTAGCGAGCAGTACTTC
CDR3aa: CASSLGQASEQYF
v_gene: TRBV5-1
abundance: .
j_gene: TRBJ2-7
d_gene: .

CDR3nt: TGTGCCAGCAGCTCTGACAGGGTCAACACCATATATTTT
CDR3aa: CASSSDRVNTIYF
v_gene: TRBV7-2
abundance: .
j_gene: TRBJ1-3
d_gene: TRBD1

CDR3nt: TGTGCCAGCAGACCAGGTTTCAACTCCTACAATGAGCAGTTCTTC
CDR3aa: CASRPGFNSYNEQFF
v_gene: TRBV5-5
abundance: .
j_gene: TRBJ2-1
d_gene: .

CDR3nt: TGTGCCAGCAGCCAACAGGGGAAGGGGGATCAGCCCCAGCATTTT
CDR3aa: CASSQQGKGDQPQHF
v_gene: TRBV3-1/TRBV3-2
abundance: .
j_gene: TRBJ1-5
d_gene: .

CDR3nt: TGTGCCAGCTCACCTAGGGGTCCCAGCTCCTACAATGAGCAGTTCTTC
CDR3aa: CASSPRGPSSYNEQFF
v_gene: TRBV18
abundance: .
j_gene: TRBJ2-1
d_gene: .